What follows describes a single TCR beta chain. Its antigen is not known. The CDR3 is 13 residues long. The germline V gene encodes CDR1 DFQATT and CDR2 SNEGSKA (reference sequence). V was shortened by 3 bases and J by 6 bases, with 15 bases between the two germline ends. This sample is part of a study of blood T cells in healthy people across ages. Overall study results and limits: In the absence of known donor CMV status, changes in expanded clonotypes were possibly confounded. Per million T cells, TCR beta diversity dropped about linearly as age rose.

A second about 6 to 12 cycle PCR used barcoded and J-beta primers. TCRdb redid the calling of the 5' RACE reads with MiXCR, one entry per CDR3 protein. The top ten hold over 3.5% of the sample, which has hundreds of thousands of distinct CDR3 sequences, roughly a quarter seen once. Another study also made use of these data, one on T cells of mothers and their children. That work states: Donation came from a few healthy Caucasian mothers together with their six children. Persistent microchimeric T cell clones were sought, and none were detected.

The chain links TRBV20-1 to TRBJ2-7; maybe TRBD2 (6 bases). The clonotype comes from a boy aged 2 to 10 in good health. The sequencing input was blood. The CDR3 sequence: CSARTRIQLEQYF. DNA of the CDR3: TGCAGTGCTAGGACTAGAATTCAACTCGAGCAGTACTTC.